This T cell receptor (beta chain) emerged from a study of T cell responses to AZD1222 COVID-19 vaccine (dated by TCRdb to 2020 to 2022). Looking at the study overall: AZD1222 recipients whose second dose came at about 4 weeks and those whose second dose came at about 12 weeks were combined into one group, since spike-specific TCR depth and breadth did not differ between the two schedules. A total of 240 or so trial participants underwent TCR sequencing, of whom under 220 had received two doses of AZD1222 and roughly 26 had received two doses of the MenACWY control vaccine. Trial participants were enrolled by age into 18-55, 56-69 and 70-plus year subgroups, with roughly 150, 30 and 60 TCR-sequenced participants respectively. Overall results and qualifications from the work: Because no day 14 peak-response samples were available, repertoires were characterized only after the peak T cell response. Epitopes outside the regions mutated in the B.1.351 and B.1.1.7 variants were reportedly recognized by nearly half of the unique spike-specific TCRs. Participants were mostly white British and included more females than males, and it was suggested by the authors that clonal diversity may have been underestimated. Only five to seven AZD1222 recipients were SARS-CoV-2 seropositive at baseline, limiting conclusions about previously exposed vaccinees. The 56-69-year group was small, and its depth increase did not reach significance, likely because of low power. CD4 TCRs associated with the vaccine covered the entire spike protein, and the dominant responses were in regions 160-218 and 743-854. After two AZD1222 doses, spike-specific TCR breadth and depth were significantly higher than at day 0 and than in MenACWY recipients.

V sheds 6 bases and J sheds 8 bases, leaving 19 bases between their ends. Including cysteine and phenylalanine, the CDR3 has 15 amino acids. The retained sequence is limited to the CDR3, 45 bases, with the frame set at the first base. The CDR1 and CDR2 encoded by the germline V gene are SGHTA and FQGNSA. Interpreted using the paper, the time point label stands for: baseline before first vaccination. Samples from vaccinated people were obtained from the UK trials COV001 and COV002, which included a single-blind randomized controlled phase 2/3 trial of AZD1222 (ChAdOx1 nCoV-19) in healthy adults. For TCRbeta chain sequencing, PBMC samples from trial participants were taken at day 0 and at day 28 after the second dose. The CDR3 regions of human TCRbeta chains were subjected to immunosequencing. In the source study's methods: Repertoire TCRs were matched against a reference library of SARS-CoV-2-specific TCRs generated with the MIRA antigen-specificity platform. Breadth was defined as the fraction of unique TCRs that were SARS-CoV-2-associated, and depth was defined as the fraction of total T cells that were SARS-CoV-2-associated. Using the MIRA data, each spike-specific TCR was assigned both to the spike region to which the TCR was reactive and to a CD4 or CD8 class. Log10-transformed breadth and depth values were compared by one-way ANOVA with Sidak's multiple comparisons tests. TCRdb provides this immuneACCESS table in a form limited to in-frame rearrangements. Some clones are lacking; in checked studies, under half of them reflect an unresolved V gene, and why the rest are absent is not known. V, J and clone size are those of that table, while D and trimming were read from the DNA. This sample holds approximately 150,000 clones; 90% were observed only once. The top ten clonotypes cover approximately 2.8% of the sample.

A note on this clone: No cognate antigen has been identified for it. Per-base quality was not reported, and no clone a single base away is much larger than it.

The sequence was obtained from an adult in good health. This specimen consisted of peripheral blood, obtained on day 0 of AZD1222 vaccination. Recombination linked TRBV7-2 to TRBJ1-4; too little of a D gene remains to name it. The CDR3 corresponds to CASSLTWGISEKLFF. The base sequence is TGTGCCAGCAGTCTTACGTGGGGAATTAGCGAAAAACTGTTTTTT.